This is a list of T cell receptor beta chains from one sample in a study of T cells in Graves' hyperthyroidism and ophthalmopathy. MiXCR, run by TCRdb on the multiplex PCR reads, gives a single entry per CDR3 protein. The data hold under 350,000 distinct CDR3 sequences, with around 20% observed a single time. Sequencing used blood. Receptors were obtained from a woman in her fifties or sixties with Graves' hyperthyroidism. Each CDR3 is given with its conserved first and last residue. A D gene is named only where the DNA matches it firmly. Size values are once, few and many counts, or a class for expanded clones, and some rows have none.

V gene,clone size,J gene,D gene,CDR3 protein,CDR3 DNA
TRBV28,many,TRBJ1-1,.,CASTIRVGDSGAFF,TGTGCCAGCACGATTAGGGTGGGAGATTCCGGAGCTTTCTTT
TRBV2,many,TRBJ2-1,TRBD2,CASSEELAGTSTQFF,TGTGCCAGCAGTGAGGAGCTAGCGGGGACTTCTACGCAGTTCTTC
TRBV10-3,once,TRBJ2-3,TRBD2,CAISENPGLAGVDTQYF,TGTGCCATCAGTGAGAACCCGGGACTAGCGGGAGTTGATACGCAGTATTTT
TRBV20-1,many,TRBJ2-7,.,CSARGVGISYEQYF,TGCAGTGCTCGGGGCGTGGGGATCTCCTACGAGCAGTACTTC
TRBV15,many,TRBJ2-7,.,CATSRAGTLYEQYF,TGTGCCACCAGCAGAGCCGGGACTCTTTACGAGCAGTACTTC
TRBV12-3/TRBV12-4,many,TRBJ1-5,TRBD1,CASSFGRGSNQPQHF,TGTGCCAGCAGTTTCGGCAGGGGGAGCAATCAGCCCCAGCATTTT
TRBV18,few,TRBJ2-3,.,CASSPPMTDTQYF,TGTGCCAGCTCACCACCGATGACAGATACGCAGTATTTT
TRBV6-1,few,TRBJ2-4,TRBD1,CASRSRQGARGIQYF,TGTGCCAGCAGAAGCCGACAGGGGGCGAGGGGCATTCAGTACTTC
TRBV29-1,many,TRBJ2-7,.,CSVEQGEQYF,TGCAGCGTTGAACAGGGTGAACAGTACTTC
TRBV7-9,.,TRBJ2-1,TRBD2,CASSTTSGSGVSSYNEQFF,TGTGCCAGCAGCACCACCTCAGGTAGCGGGGTAAGCTCCTACAATGAGCAGTTCTTC
TRBV5-1,many,TRBJ2-7,.,CASRPSQGSGNGEQYF,TGCGCCAGCAGACCCAGTCAGGGATCGGGAAACGGCGAGCAGTACTTC
TRBV20-1,few,TRBJ2-5,TRBD1,CSAATGVITVETQYF,TGCAGTGCTGCGACAGGGGTCATCACAGTAGAGACCCAGTACTTC
TRBV6-6,many,TRBJ1-2,.,CASSYQGDGKGGYTF,TGTGCCAGCAGTTACCAGGGTGACGGGAAAGGCGGCTACACCTTC
TRBV20-1,many,TRBJ2-4,.,CSAPRAVGATKNIQYF,TGCAGTGCTCCTAGGGCCGTGGGGGCCACTAAAAACATTCAGTACTTC
TRBV5-8,.,TRBJ1-1,.,CASSPSVNEAFF,TGTGCCAGCAGCCCAAGCGTTAATGAAGCTTTCTTT
TRBV20-1,few,TRBJ1-5,.,CSATQDSNQPQHF,TGCAGTGCTACCCAGGATAGCAATCAGCCCCAGCATTTT
TRBV29-1,once,TRBJ2-5,TRBD1,CSVEADRGLGDQETQYF,TGCAGCGTTGAAGCCGACAGGGGGCTGGGAGACCAAGAGACCCAGTACTTC
TRBV28,many,TRBJ2-7,TRBD1,CASTGQARSEQYF,TGTGCCAGCACCGGACAGGCGCGGAGCGAGCAGTACTTC
TRBV7-9,.,TRBJ1-1,.,CASSLLGRTNTEAFF,TGTGCCAGCAGCTTATTGGGCAGGACGAACACTGAAGCTTTCTTT
TRBV20-1,many,TRBJ2-3,TRBD2,CSATERRGGDTQYF,TGCAGTGCTACGGAGAGGCGGGGGGGTGATACGCAGTATTTT
TRBV5-1,many,TRBJ1-6,TRBD1,CASSLAGDRGGSPLHF,TGCGCCAGCAGCTTGGCCGGGGACAGGGGTGGTTCACCCCTCCACTTT
TRBV19,.,TRBJ1-2,TRBD1,CASTLDREGYTF,TGTGCCAGTACCCTCGACAGGGAAGGCTACACCTTC
TRBV12-3/TRBV12-4,many,TRBJ1-5,TRBD1,CASKTGGNQPQHF,TGTGCCAGCAAAACAGGGGGCAATCAGCCCCAGCATTTT
TRBV7-9,.,TRBJ1-4,TRBD1,CASSLGTGYEKLFF,TGTGCCAGCAGCCTCGGGACAGGGTACGAAAAACTGTTTTTT
TRBV29-1,.,TRBJ2-2,.,CSVDLGNTGELFF,TGCAGCGTTGATCTCGGGAACACCGGGGAGCTGTTTTTT
TRBV9,many,TRBJ2-7,.,CASSTQLVSYEQYF,TGTGCCAGCAGCACCCAGCTAGTATCGTACGAGCAGTACTTC
TRBV29-1,many,TRBJ2-7,TRBD1,CSVESTGAPYEQYF,TGCAGCGTTGAGTCGACAGGGGCCCCCTACGAGCAGTACTTC
TRBV7-9,.,TRBJ2-5,TRBD2,CASSLSGRDEETQYF,TGTGCCAGCAGTCTCTCCGGGAGGGATGAGGAGACCCAGTACTTC
TRBV24-1,many,TRBJ1-5,.,CATSDSRGQPQHF,TGTGCCACCAGTGATAGCAGGGGACAGCCCCAGCATTTT
TRBV10-3,few,TRBJ1-2,.,CAILDTVGYGYTF,TGTGCCATCCTAGACACAGTCGGCTATGGCTACACCTTC
TRBV20-1,many,TRBJ2-7,.,CSARVVEQYF,TGCAGTGCTAGAGTCGTCGAGCAGTACTTC
TRBV28,many,TRBJ2-1,TRBD1,CASSRDSFNEQFF,TGTGCCAGCAGTCGGGACAGTTTCAATGAGCAGTTCTTC
TRBV18,.,TRBJ2-5,TRBD1,CASSLRTGQQETQYF,TGTGCCAGCTCACTCCGGACAGGACAGCAAGAGACCCAGTACTTC
TRBV20-1,.,TRBJ2-5,TRBD2,CSARDPSGRGQETQYF,TGCAGTGCTAGAGATCCTAGCGGGAGGGGACAAGAGACCCAGTACTTC
TRBV13,many,TRBJ2-7,TRBD1,CASSFGSRGSFYEQYF,TGTGCCAGCAGCTTCGGGTCCAGGGGGTCGTTCTACGAGCAGTACTTC
TRBV18,many,TRBJ1-4,.,CASSTGRSNEKLFF,TGTGCCAGCTCTACCGGGAGATCTAATGAAAAACTGTTTTTT
TRBV7-9,.,TRBJ1-1,.,CASSPETVRPTEAFF,TGTGCCAGCAGCCCCGAGACCGTGCGGCCCACTGAAGCTTTCTTT
TRBV10-3,many,TRBJ2-3,TRBD1,CAISEGDRGTDTQYF,TGTGCCATCAGTGAAGGGGACAGGGGAACAGATACGCAGTATTTT
TRBV28,many,TRBJ2-6,.,CASSLLRFSGANVLTF,TGTGCCAGCAGCCTCCTCAGGTTCTCTGGGGCCAACGTCCTGACTTTC
TRBV20-1,.,TRBJ2-7,.,CSARDSPFSYNEQYF,TGCAGTGCTAGAGACTCCCCCTTCTCCTACAATGAGCAGTACTTC
TRBV11-2,many,TRBJ1-2,.,CASSRSTGYNGYTF,TGTGCCAGCAGCCGTAGCACAGGGTACAACGGCTACACCTTC
TRBV19,many,TRBJ2-1,TRBD2,CASSISASGSYNEQFF,TGTGCCAGTAGTATAAGCGCTAGCGGCTCCTACAATGAGCAGTTCTTC
TRBV14,.,TRBJ1-6,.,CASSHYSGSFSNSPLHF,TGTGCCAGCAGCCATTATTCAGGGTCTTTTTCGAATTCACCCCTCCACTTT
TRBV5-4,.,TRBJ1-2,.,CASSVPGPQYGGYTF,TGTGCCAGCAGCGTCCCGGGGCCACAATACGGTGGCTACACCTTC
TRBV30,few,TRBJ1-5,.,CAWSEGIPGSQPQHF,TGTGCCTGGAGTGAGGGGATCCCGGGGAGTCAGCCCCAGCATTTT
TRBV6-9,.,TRBJ2-1,.,CAISSPDRKNNEQFF,TGTGCCATCAGTTCCCCCGACAGGAAAAACAATGAGCAGTTCTTC
TRBV20-1,.,TRBJ1-6,.,CSAPTVLGALHF,TGCAGTGCTCCGACGGTTTTAGGGGCCCTCCACTTT
TRBV20-1,many,TRBJ1-2,.,CSAGIGQQWGYTF,TGCAGTGCCGGGATCGGACAGCAGTGGGGCTACACCTTC
TRBV19,.,TRBJ1-1,.,CASSIPGGMNTEAFF,TGTGCCAGTAGTATTCCCGGAGGGATGAACACTGAAGCTTTCTTT
TRBV7-6,.,TRBJ2-1,TRBD2,CASSLSRLANEQFF,TGTGCCAGCAGCCTTTCACGACTAGCCAATGAGCAGTTCTTC
TRBV6-1,.,TRBJ2-1,TRBD2,CASSEASGMTSGAYNEQFF,TGTGCCAGCAGTGAAGCTTCGGGAATGACTAGCGGGGCCTACAATGAGCAGTTCTTC
TRBV5-6,.,TRBJ2-4,TRBD2,CASSSGLAGGRLNIQYF,TGTGCCAGCAGCTCGGGACTAGCGGGGGGGAGGTTGAACATTCAGTACTTC
TRBV7-9,many,TRBJ2-1,.,CASSALQGNEQFF,TGTGCCAGCAGCGCCTTACAGGGAAATGAGCAGTTCTTC
TRBV20-1,.,TRBJ1-2,TRBD1,CSAHGRTGGLYGYTF,TGCAGTGCTCACGGCAGGACAGGGGGCTTGTATGGCTACACCTTC
TRBV28,many,TRBJ1-5,.,CASRTGTLSNQPQHF,TGTGCCAGCAGAACCGGGACACTTAGCAATCAGCCCCAGCATTTT